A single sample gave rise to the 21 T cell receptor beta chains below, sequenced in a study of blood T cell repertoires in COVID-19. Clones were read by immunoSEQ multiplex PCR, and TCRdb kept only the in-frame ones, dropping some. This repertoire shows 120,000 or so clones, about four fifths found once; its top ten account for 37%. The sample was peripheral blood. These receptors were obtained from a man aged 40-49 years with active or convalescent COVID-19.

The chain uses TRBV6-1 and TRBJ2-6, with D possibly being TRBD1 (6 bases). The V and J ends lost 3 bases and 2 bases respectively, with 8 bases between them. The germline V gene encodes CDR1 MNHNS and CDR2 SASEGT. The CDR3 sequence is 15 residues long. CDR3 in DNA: TGTGCCAGCAGTGATGGGGGCACTGGGGCCAACGTCCTGACTTTC. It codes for CASSDGGTGANVLTF.

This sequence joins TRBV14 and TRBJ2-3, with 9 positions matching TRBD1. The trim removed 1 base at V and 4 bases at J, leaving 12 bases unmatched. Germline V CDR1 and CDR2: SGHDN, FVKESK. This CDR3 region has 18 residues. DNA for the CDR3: TGTGCCAGCAGCCAAGTGTGGGGGACAGGGAAGAAGGCAGATACGCAGTATTTT. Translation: CASSQVWGTGKKADTQYF.

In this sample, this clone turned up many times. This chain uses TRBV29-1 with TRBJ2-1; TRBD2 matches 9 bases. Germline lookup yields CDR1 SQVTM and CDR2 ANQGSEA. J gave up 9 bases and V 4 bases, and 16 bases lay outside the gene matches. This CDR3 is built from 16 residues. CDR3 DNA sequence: TGCAGCGTTGCCGCTGGGAGCGGGAGGAATCCCACTGAGCAGTTCTTC. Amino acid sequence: CSVAAGSGRNPTEQFF.

CDR3 loop: CASSEQGTTYNEQFF. The CDR3 DNA follows: TGTGCCAGCAGCGAACAGGGAACGACCTACAATGAGCAGTTCTTC. The rearrangement links TRBV9 to TRBJ2-1; D may be TRBD1 (6 bases). Germline loops: CDR1 SGDLS, CDR2 YYNGEE. V was shortened by 3 bases and J by 2 bases, with 12 bases between the two germline ends. There are 15 residues in the CDR3.

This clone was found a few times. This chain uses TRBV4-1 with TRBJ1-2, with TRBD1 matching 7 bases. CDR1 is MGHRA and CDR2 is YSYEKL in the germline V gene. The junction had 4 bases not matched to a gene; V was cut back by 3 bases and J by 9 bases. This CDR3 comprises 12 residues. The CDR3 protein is CASSQGQQSYTF. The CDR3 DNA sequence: TGCGCCAGCAGCCAGGGACAGCAAAGCTACACCTTC.

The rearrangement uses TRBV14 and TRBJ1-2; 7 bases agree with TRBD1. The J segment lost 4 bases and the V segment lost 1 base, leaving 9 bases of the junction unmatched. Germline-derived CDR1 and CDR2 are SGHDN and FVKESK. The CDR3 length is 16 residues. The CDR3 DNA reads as TGTGCCAGCAGCCAAGTTGGGGGACAGTCCATCTATGGCTACACCTTC. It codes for CASSQVGGQSIYGYTF.

CDR3: CASISTEFEAFF. The CDR3 DNA reads TGTGCCAGCATCAGTACCGAATTTGAAGCTTTCTTT. This rearrangement joins TRBV12-3 or TRBV12-4 to TRBJ1-1, with D hard to call. The CDR3 is made up of 12 amino acids. The V gene lost 7 bases and the J gene lost 7 bases, with 13 bases spanning the gap.

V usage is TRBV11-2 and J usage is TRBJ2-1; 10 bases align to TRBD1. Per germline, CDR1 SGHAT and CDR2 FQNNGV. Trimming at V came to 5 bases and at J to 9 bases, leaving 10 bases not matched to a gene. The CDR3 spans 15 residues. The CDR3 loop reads CASSEDRGQLIEQFF. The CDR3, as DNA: TGTGCCAGCAGCGAAGACAGGGGGCAGCTAATTGAGCAGTTCTTC.

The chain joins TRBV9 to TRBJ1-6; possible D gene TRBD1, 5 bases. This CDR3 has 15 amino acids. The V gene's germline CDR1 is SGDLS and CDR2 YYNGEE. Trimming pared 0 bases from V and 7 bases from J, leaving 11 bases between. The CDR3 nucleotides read TGTGCCAGCAGCGTAGCCGGGGGTGGCAATTCACCCCTCCACTTT. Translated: CASSVAGGGNSPLHF. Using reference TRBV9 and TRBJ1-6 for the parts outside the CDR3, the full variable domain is DSGVTQTPKHLITATGQRVTLRCSPRSGDLSVYWYQQSLDQGLQFLIQYYNGEERAKGNILERFSAQQFPDLHSELNLSSLELGDSALYFCASSVAGGGNSPLHFGNGTRLTVT.

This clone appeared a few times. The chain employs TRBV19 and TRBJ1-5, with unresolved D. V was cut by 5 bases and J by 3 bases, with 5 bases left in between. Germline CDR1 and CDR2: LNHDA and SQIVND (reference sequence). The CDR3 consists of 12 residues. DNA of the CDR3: TGTGCCAGTAGTTCTCTCAATCAGCCCCAGCATTTT. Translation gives CASSSLNQPQHF.

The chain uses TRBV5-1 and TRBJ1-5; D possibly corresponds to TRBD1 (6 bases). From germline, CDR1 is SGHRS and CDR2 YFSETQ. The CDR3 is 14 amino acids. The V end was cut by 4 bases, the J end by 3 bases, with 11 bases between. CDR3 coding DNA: TGCGCCAGCAGCCCGGACAGCCTCAATCAGCCCCAGCATTTT. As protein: CASSPDSLNQPQHF.

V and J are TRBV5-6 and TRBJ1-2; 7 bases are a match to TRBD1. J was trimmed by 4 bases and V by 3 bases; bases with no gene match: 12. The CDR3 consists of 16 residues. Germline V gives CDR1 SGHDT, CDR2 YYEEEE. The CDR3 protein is CASSSYSTGYSYGYTF. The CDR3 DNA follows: TGTGCCAGCAGCTCCTATTCGACAGGGTATAGCTATGGCTACACCTTC.

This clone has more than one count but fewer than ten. As DNA, the CDR3 is TGTGCCTGGAGTAATACAGGTCCGCCCCAGCATTTT. Protein: CAWSNTGPPQHF. V is TRBV30 and J is TRBJ1-5; a possible D gene is TRBD1 (5 bases). The CDR3 has 12 residues. Trimming stripped 2 bases from V and 9 bases from J, with 11 bases between. Germline V lookup: CDR1 GTSNPN, CDR2 SVGIG (reference sequence).

CDR3 residues: CASSQAAGAEQYF. DNA of the CDR3: TGTGCCAGCAGCCAGGCGGCGGGGGCCGAGCAGTACTTC. The V and J genes are TRBV7-9 and TRBJ2-7; D perhaps matches TRBD2 (7 bases). CDR1 is SEHNR, CDR2 FQNEAQ, per germline (reference sequence). The CDR3 is made up of 13 amino acids. The V end was cut by 5 bases, the J end by 6 bases, with 14 bases between. The full variable domain, its missing parts supplied by reference TRBV7-9 and TRBJ2-7, is DTGVSQNPRHKITKRGQNVTFRCDPISEHNRLYWYRQTLGQGPEFLTYFQNEAQLEKSRLLSDRFSAERPKGSFSTLEIQRTEQGDSAMYLCASSQAAGAEQYFGPGTRLTVT.

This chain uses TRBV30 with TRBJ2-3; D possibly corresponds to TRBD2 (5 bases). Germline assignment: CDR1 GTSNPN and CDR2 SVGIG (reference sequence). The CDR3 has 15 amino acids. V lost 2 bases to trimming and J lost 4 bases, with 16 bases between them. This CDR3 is CAWSFGGRRSDTQYF. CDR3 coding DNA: TGTGCCTGGAGTTTCGGTGGAAGGAGGTCAGATACGCAGTATTTT.

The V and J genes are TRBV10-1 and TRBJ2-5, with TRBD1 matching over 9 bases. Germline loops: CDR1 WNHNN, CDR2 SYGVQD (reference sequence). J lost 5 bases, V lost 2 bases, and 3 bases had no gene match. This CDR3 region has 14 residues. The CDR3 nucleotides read TGCGCCAGCAGTGAGCATACAGGGGGCGAGACCCAGTACTTC. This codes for CASSEHTGGETQYF.

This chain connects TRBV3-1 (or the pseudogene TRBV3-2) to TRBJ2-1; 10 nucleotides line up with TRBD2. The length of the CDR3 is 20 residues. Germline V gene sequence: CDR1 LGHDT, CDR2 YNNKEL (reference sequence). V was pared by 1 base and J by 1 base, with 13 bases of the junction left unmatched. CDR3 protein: CASSQVTAGGSLSSYNEQFF. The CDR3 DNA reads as TGTGCCAGCAGCCAAGTGACAGCGGGAGGGTCTCTTAGTTCCTACAATGAGCAGTTCTTC.

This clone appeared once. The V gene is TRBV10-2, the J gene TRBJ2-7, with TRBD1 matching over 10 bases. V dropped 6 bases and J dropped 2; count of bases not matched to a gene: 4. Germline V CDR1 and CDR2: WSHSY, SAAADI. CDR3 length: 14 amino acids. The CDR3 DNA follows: TGCGCCAGCAGCTGGGACAGGGGCACCTACGAGCAGTACTTC. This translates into CASSWDRGTYEQYF.

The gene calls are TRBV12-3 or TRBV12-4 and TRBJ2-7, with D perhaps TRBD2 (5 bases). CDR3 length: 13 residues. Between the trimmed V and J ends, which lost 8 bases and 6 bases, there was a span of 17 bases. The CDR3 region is CASHRSGIPEQYF. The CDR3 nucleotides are TGTGCCAGCCATCGTTCGGGGATTCCCGAGCAGTACTTC.

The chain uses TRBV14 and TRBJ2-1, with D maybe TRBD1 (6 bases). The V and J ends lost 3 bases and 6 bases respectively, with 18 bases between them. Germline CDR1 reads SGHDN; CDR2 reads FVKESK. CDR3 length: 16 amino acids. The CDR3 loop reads CASSQLQGPNGNEQFF. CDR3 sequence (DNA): TGTGCCAGCAGCCAGTTACAGGGCCCCAATGGCAATGAGCAGTTCTTC. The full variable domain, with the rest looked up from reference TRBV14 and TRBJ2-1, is EAGVTQFPSHSVIEKGQTVTLRCDPISGHDNLYWYRRVMGKEIKFLLHFVKESKQDESGMPNNRFLAERTGGTYSTLKVQPAELEDSGVYFCASSQLQGPNGNEQFFGPGTRLTVL.

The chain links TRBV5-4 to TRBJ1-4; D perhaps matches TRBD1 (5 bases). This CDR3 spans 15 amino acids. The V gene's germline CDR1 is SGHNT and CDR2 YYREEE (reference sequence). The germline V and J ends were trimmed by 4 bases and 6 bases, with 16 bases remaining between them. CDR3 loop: CASSPGVGADEKLFF. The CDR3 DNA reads TGTGCCAGCAGCCCCGGAGTAGGGGCTGATGAAAAACTGTTTTTT.